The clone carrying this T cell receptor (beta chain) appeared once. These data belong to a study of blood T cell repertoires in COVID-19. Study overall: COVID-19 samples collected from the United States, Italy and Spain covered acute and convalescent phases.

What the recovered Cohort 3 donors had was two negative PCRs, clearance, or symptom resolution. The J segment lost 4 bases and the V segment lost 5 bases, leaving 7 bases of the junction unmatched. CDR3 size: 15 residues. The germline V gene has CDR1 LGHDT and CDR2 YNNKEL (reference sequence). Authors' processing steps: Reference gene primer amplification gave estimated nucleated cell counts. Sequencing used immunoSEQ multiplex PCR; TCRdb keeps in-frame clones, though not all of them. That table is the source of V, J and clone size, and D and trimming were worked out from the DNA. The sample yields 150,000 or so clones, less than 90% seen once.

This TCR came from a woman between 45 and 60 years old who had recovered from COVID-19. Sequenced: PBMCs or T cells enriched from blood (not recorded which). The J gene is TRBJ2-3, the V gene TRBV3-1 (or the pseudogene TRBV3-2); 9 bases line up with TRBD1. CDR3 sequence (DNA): TGTGCCAGCAGCGACCGGGACAGGGCACCAGATACGCAGTATTTT. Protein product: CASSDRDRAPDTQYF.